This T cell receptor beta chain was recorded in a study of T cells in Graves' hyperthyroidism and ophthalmopathy. V dropped 5 bases and J dropped 7; count of bases not matched to a gene: 9. The CDR3 loop spans 14 amino acids. The germline gives CDR1 SGHAT, CDR2 FQNNGV. There were TCR beta CDR3 regions amplified from RNA transcripts. Initially, a first-round RT-PCR of the TCR CDR3 employed the HTBI primer set. In TCRdb, the multiplex PCR reads were re-called with MiXCR into one record per CDR3 protein. The data contain a few hundred thousand distinct CDR3 sequences, roughly 50% of them singletons. Graves' hyperthyroidism was deemed stable absent ophthalmopathy progression within 18 months.

The chain combines TRBV11-2 with TRBJ2-7; 9 nucleotides align to TRBD2. This TCR was sampled from a woman aged 18-29 years with Graves' hyperthyroidism. The specimen sequenced was peripheral blood or thyroid tissue (not recorded which). The CDR3 loop reads CASSKRLAVKEQYF. In nucleotides, the CDR3 is TGTGCCAGCAGCAAACGACTAGCGGTCAAAGAGCAGTACTTC.